The text below deals with one T cell receptor beta chain. It lacks a known antigen. No much larger clonotype is one base removed from it; base qualities were not supplied. The library was built by means of the immunoSEQ multiplex PCR assay. For the multiplex PCR, a mixture combining 60 forward primers for TCR Vbeta segments and 13 reverse primers for TCR Jbeta segments was used. A multiplex PCR assay on genomic DNA amplified the CDR3 region of rearranged TCR beta genes. On the Illumina HiSeq System, the amplified TCR beta libraries were sequenced as 87-base-pair reads. As for the authors' bioinformatics: Across the roughly 670 repertoires, a later analysis counted roughly 77 million unique TCR beta chains, around 10 million of which were shared by at least two donors. To remove PCR and sequencing errors, raw reads were error-corrected and collapsed into unique sequences using a nearest-neighbor algorithm that merged closely related sequences. Alignment of CDR3 sequences to IMGT reference sequences was used to assign V, D and J gene segments. For a sequence to be retained, at least a six-nucleotide match to both a V gene segment and a J gene segment was required. A rearrangement was called productive if the CDR3 had no stop codons and remained in frame with V and J, and every other rearrangement was called non-productive. CDR3 was defined according to IMGT convention as the region running from the second conserved V-encoded cysteine to the conserved J-encoded phenylalanine. Sequences without an unambiguous match to a single V gene segment were excluded from the earlier analysis of 450 to 650 of the donors. An earlier analysis of roughly 590 of the donors called V segments functional above 56.7% productive rearrangements and segregating when the between-donor standard deviation exceeded 5%. A statistical classification framework was built to diagnose cytomegalovirus status from the catalog of TCR beta chain sequences. In a later analysis, V and J genes were assigned by comparing TCR nucleotide sequences against IMGT/GENE-DB human TR gene sequences. A later analysis assigned CDR3 sequences and most-parsimonious VDJ recombination scenarios with the TCRdist pipeline. In a later analysis, each TCR beta chain was defined by its CDR3 amino acid sequence together with its V-gene family, and reads lacking a unique V-gene family were excluded. To address suspected cross-contamination and a sequencing artifact, a later analysis removed 450 to 700 highly shared, low-generation-probability nucleotide sequences. A later analysis calculated a clonal expansion index for each public chain from normalized within-repertoire ranks of inferred template counts. Generation probabilities in a later analysis came from a VDJ recombination model fitted to out-of-frame rearrangements, and those results were checked against IGoR. A later analysis scored TCR-TCR, TCR-HLA and TCR-CMV co-occurrence with hypergeometric tests, applying a repertoire-size bias correction to TCR pairs. False discovery rates were estimated in a later analysis by permuting HLA or CMV assignments 20 times. A later analysis grouped co-occurring TCRs with DBSCAN, adding TCRdist sequence similarity when clustering within HLA-allele-positive subsets. Repertoires with fewer than 30,000 or more than 120,000 public chains were left out of co-occurrence clustering, as were about 5 repertoires with anomalous nucleotide sharing. TCRdb limited this immuneACCESS table to in-frame rearrangements with V and J called. A share of clones is missing; checked studies link under half to unresolved V genes, and the rest is unexplained. D and trimming were read from the DNA, whereas the V and J calls and clone size are those reported in that table. Recorded for this sample are some 140,000 clones; about 85% of them occurred a single time. Of the sample, approximately 3% is held by the ten largest clones.

This specimen comes from a study of cytomegalovirus exposure and HLA in healthy donors (dated by TCRdb to the late 2010s). About the study as a whole: In an earlier analysis of under 750 of the donors, about 270 Gb of sequence data and 120 million or so unique TCR beta sequences from approximately 180 million T cells were reported. The later analysis used no new phenotypic data to find candidate immune exposures, relying instead on TCR beta sequences and their occurrence across donors. The study combined high-throughput TCR immunosequencing, statistical association of individual TCRs with disease status, and machine learning to predict cytomegalovirus infection status. A later analysis re-analyzed previously published TCR beta repertoires from about 730 donors and added high-resolution HLA genotyping to study TCR occurrence patterns. Among about 360 genotyped donors of the cohort, an average of 235,054 unique TCR beta nucleotide sequences were sequenced per donor, approximately 20% of them non-productive. The study profiled the T cell repertoires of fewer than 850 subjects by immunosequencing and related them to cytomegalovirus serostatus. In a later genetic analysis, genome-wide SNP genotypes for about three fifths of the roughly 670 donors were used, and that subset was treated as a discovery cohort. A separate validation cohort of roughly 110 different subjects was used in addition to the 666-subject first cohort. Approximately 300 gigabases of sequencing data and around 88 million unique TCR sequences made up an early release that covered approximately 650 HLA-typed donors. Typing coverage varied by locus: roughly 629-640 donors for A, B, C, DRB1 and DQB1; about 520 for DQA1; about 570 for DPA1; roughly 450 for DPB1. Of the 398 genotyped donors, 65% to 90% were placed in the genetic ancestry cluster associated with self-reported Caucasian donors. Donor age, sex, ethnicity and CMV serostatus were collected together with the repertoire data. A handful of DR-DQ haplotypes were handled as single units for association and clustering because linkage in the cohort was strong. In an earlier analysis of around 540 of the donors, high-throughput TCR beta sequencing was used to judge whether each TCR beta V gene segment behaved as functional or pseudogenic. The study aimed to test whether signatures of past pathogen exposure could be identified by cataloging public T cell receptors. Both class I and class II loci were covered by HLA typing, at four-digit resolution. Every repertoire in the discovery cohort had been generated on one and the same sequencing platform.

Study-wide findings and limitations: The presence/absence analyses assumed that sequencing depth was roughly uniform across donors, and that assumption may not be true. Because HLA typing was unavailable for some donors at each locus, only the typed subset was used in association tests. In a later analysis, most CMV-associated TCR beta chains were found to appear HLA-restricted, with HLA associations seemingly driven largely by CMV exposure. In the study, 150 to 200 TCR beta chains were listed as associated with cytomegalovirus. A later analysis found that HLA-associated TCR beta chains were more clonally expanded and had lower generation probabilities than equally common non-associated chains. At a false discovery rate of 0.05, a later analysis linked roughly 17,000 TCR beta sequences to specific HLA alleles. According to a later genetic analysis, donors in an Asian-associated ancestry cluster had fewer N-insertions in productive TCRs than the approximately 700-donor mean. While some public TCRs were present in many individuals, most TCR sequences turned up only very rarely across donors. The 87-base-pair reads could not distinguish some IMGT-functional V segments, including TRBV6-2 and TRBV6-3, so those segments were excluded. The only immune exposure information available for the cohort was CMV serostatus. A few of the identified cytomegalovirus-associated TCR beta chains were confirmed in vitro to be specific for cytomegalovirus antigens. An association between a missense DCLRE1C variant and V-gene and J-gene trimming of TCR beta chains was found in a later genetic analysis and replicated in an independent cohort. A further reported finding was that TCR beta sequences accurately predicted the HLA-A and HLA-B alleles for most subjects in the first cohort. In an earlier analysis of over 550 of the donors, most TCR beta V segments were observed in productive rearrangements about 87% or about 30% of the time, broadly matching IMGT annotations. When HLA alleles, especially DR and DQ, strongly co-occurred, TCR associations were difficult to assign to individual alleles. The sequencing pipeline was judged likely to have produced a cluster of highly shared sequence variants as a technical artifact. In a later analysis, TCR association rates were found to vary across HLA loci, with the most associated TCRs seen for DRB1 alleles and the fewest for HLA-C alleles. According to the authors, the approach could potentially be generalized to other disease states and immunological phenotypes. The classifier was reported to diagnose cytomegalovirus status with high specificity and sensitivity in both the original cohort and the validation cohort. The cohort was sequenced for TCR beta chains only, and without alpha or paired-chain data the features that could be detected were limited. Linkage disequilibrium might explain the correlated functional status among segregating V segments, but an unknown experimental factor could not be excluded. Approximately 16 rarely observed V segments, including chromosome 9 orphons, were excluded from the earlier analysis of several hundred of the donors because counts were too low. A later analysis reported that several top co-occurrence clusters appeared linked to parvovirus B19, influenza, CMV and Epstein-Barr virus.

Here V drops 6 bases and J drops 4 bases, and the junction holds 1 base not matched to any gene. The CDR3 has 12 amino acids, counting the end cysteine and phenylalanine. Solely the CDR3 DNA is kept, with 36 bases framed from the first base. From a lookup of the germline V gene, CDR1 and CDR2 are SNHLY and FYNNEI. The cohort was made up of about 610 healthy bone marrow donors. All cohort members were sampled while nominally healthy, although unrecorded immune exposures were likely present. The donor was CMV seronegative and was included in the group of about 350 seronegative cohort members. Every donor gave a peripheral blood sample, and the peripheral blood mononuclear cells from that sample were used for TCR beta sequencing. Genomic DNA was extracted from the blood cell samples with the Qiagen DNeasy Blood Extraction Kit.

The TCR comes from a female donor in good health and CMV-seronegative. The chain was built from TRBV2 and TRBJ2-3, with 7 bases in between that match TRBD2. The material sequenced was PBMCs. The CDR3 region: CASSTSADTQYF. Read as DNA, the sequence is TGTGCCAGCAGCACTAGCGCAGATACGCAGTATTTT.